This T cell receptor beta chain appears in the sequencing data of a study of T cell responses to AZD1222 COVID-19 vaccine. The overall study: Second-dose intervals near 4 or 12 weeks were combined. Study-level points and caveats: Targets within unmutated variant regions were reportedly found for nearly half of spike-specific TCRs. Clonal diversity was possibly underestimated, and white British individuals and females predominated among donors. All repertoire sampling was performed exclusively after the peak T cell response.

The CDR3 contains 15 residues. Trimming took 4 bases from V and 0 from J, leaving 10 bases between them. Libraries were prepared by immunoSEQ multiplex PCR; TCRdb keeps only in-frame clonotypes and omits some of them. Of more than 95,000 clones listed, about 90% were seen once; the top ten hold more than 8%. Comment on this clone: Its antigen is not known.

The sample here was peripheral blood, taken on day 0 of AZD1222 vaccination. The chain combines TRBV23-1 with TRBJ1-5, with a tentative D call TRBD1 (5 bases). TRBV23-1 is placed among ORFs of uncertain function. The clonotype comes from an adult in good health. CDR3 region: CASSRDLNSNQPQHF. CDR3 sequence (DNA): TGCGCCAGCAGTCGGGACCTTAATAGCAATCAGCCCCAGCATTTT.